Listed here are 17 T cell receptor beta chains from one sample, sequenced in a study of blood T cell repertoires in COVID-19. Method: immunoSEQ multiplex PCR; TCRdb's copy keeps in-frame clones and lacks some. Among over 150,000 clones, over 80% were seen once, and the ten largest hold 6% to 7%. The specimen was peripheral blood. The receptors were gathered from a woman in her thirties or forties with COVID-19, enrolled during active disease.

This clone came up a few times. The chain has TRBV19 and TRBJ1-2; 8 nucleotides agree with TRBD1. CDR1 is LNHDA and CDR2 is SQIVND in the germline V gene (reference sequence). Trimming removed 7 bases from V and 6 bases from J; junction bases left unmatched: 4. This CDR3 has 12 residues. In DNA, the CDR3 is TGTGCCAGTACCGGGACAGGCCATGGCTACACCTTC. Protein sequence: CASTGTGHGYTF.

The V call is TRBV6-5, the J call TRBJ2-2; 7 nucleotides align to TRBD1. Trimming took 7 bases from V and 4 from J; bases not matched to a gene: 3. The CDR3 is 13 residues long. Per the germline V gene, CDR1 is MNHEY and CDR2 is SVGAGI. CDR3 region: CASTQGPTGELFF. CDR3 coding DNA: TGTGCCAGCACACAGGGGCCCACCGGGGAGCTGTTTTTT.

In nucleotides, the CDR3 is TGTGCCAGCAGTGAATTCGACAGCTATGGCTACACCTTC. It codes for CASSEFDSYGYTF. This chain connects TRBV25-1 to TRBJ1-2, with D perhaps TRBD1 (5 bases). Trimming pared 1 base from V and 4 bases from J, leaving 7 bases between. The germline CDR1 and CDR2 sequences are MGHDK and SYGVNS. The CDR3 covers 13 residues.

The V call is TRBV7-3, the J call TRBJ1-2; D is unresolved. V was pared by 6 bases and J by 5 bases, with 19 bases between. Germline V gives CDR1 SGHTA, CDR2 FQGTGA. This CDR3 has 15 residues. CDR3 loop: CASSTTDGVQYGYTF. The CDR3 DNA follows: TGTGCCAGCAGTACTACCGACGGGGTACAATATGGCTACACCTTC.

The CDR3 protein is CASSPAGLNTEAFF. CDR3 nucleotides: TGTGCCAGTAGTCCCGCAGGCTTGAACACTGAAGCTTTCTTT. J is TRBJ1-1 and V is TRBV19, with D hard to call. The germline V gene encodes CDR1 LNHDA and CDR2 SQIVND (reference sequence). V lost 5 bases and J 0 bases, leaving 10 bases between the germline ends. The CDR3 has 14 residues.

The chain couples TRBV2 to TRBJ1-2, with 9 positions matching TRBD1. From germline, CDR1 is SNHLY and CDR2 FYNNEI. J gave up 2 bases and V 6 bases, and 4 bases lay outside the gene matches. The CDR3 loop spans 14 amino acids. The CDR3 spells CASRPQGANYGYTF. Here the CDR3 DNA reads TGTGCCAGCAGACCACAGGGGGCGAACTATGGCTACACCTTC.

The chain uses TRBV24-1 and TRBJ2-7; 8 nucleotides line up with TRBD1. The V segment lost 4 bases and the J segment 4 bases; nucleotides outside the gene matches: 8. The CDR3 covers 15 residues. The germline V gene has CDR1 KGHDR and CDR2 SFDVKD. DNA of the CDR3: TGTGCCACCAGTGAGGCTGGTCAGGGGGCATACGAGCAGTACTTC. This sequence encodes CATSEAGQGAYEQYF.

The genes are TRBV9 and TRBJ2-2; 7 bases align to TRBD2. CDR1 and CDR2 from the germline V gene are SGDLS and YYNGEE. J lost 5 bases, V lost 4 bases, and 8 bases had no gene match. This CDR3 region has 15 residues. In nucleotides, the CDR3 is TGTGCCAGCAGCCCTAGCGGATACTTGACCGGGGAGCTGTTTTTT. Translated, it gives CASSPSGYLTGELFF.

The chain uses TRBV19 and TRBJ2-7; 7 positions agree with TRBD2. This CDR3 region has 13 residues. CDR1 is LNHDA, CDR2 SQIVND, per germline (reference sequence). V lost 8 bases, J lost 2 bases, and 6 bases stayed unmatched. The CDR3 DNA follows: TGTGCCAGTCGAACTAGCGAACCCTACGAGCAGTACTTC. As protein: CASRTSEPYEQYF.

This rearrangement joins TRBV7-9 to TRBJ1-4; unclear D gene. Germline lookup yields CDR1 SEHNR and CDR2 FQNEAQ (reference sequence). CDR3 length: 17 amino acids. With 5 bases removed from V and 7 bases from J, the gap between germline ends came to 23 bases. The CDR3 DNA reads TGTGCCAGCAGCCTACTAGTGGCGGGGAGGGAAGCTGAAAAACTGTTTTTT. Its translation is CASSLLVAGREAEKLFF.

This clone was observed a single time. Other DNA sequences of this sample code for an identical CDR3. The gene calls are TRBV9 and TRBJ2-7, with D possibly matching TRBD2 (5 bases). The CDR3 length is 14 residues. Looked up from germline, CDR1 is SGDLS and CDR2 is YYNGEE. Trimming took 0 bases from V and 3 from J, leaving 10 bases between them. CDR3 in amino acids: CASSVGLAGYEQYF. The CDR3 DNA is TGTGCCAGCAGCGTAGGCCTAGCTGGCTACGAGCAGTACTTC.

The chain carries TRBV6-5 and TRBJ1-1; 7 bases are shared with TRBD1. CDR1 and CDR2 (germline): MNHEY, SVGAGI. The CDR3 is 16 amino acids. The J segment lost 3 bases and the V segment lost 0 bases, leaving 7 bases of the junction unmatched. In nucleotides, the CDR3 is TGTGCCAGCAGTTACTCGATACACAGGGGAGACACTGAAGCTTTCTTT. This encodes CASSYSIHRGDTEAFF.

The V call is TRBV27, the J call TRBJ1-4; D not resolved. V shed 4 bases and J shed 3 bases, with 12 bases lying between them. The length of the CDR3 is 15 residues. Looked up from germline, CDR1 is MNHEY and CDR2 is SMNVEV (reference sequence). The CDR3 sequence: CASSYLGKANEKLFF. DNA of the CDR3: TGTGCCAGCAGTTATCTGGGCAAAGCTAATGAAAAACTGTTTTTT.

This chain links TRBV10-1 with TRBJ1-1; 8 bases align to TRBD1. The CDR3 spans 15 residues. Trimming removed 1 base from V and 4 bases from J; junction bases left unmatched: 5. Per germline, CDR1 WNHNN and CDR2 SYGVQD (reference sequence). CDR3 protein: CASSEYDRGGTEAFF. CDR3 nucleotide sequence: TGCGCCAGCAGTGAGTACGACAGGGGTGGCACTGAAGCTTTCTTT.

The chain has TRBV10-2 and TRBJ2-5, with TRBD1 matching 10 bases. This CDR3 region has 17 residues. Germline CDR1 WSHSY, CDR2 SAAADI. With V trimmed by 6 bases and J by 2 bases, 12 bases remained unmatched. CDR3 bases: TGCGCCAGCAGGGGACAGGGGAGGAAAACCTCACAAGAGACCCAGTACTTC. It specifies CASRGQGRKTSQETQYF.

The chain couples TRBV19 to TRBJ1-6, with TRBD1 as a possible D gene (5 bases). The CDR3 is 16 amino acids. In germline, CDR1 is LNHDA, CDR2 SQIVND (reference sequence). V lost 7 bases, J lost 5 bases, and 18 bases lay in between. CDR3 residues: CASNSPPGVDNSPLHF. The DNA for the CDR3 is TGTGCCAGTAATAGCCCCCCGGGGGTGGATAATTCACCCCTCCACTTT.

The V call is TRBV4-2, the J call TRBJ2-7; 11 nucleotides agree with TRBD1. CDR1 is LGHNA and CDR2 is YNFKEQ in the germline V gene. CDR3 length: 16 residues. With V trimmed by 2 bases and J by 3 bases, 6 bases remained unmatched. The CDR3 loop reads CASSQLSGTGGYEQYF. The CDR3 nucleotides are TGTGCCAGCAGCCAACTGTCCGGGACAGGGGGCTACGAGCAGTACTTC.